This T cell receptor (beta chain) was sequenced in a study of glioma-infiltrating T cells after dendritic cell vaccination. V lost 4 bases and J lost 0, with 19 bases in between. The CDR3 runs 17 residues. The V gene's germline CDR1 is SGHDN and CDR2 FVKESK. Primers: 60 V beta forward and 13 J beta reverse. Libraries were prepared by immunoSEQ multiplex PCR; TCRdb keeps only in-frame clonotypes and omits some of them. The table has fewer than 100,000 clones, 80% to 90% seen once. Study-level results: Longer survival after dendritic cell vaccination followed higher pretreatment TIL content. Survival was not directly related to TCR clonality in these patients.

A remark on this clone: Its antigen remains unknown.

The receptor was derived from a human donor with glioblastoma. This sample comprised blood, obtained before dendritic cell vaccination. The gene calls are TRBV14 and TRBJ2-7, with a tentative D call TRBD2 (5 bases). The DNA for the CDR3 is TGTGCCAGCAGCCCCTGGTTGCAGCGGAGTACCTCCTACGAGCAGTACTTC. It translates to CASSPWLQRSTSYEQYF.